These 12 T cell receptor beta chains originate from one sample sequenced in a study of a mutant IDH1 vaccine in newly diagnosed glioma. Time point reported: week 23, last vaccination. Each vaccine dose was 300 ug of mutant IDH1 20-mer peptide, with topical imiquimod. No antigens are known for them. Sequenced by immunoSEQ multiplex PCR; TCRdb stores in-frame clones only, minus some. The table records roughly 76,000 clones, roughly 85% of them present only once. The sequenced sample was PBMCs, obtained from a glioma patient whose treatment included an IDH1 peptide vaccine. Every receptor here comes from a man aged 30-40 years with glioma. Some clones in this sample may be carry-over from other donors' samples.

The gene calls are TRBV28 and TRBJ2-3; D tentatively reads TRBD1 or TRBD2 (5 bases each). Trimming left V 4 bases short and J 7 bases short, with 9 bases between. Germline CDR1 is MDHEN and CDR2 is SYDVKM. This CDR3 has 12 residues. The CDR3 reads CASSSGTNTQYF. DNA of the CDR3: TGTGCCAGCAGTTCGGGGACCAATACGCAGTATTTT.

This chain links TRBV4-2 with TRBJ2-7; the D is unclear. This CDR3 is 17 amino acids long. V was trimmed by 0 bases and J by 0 bases, leaving 15 bases between them. Germline V gives CDR1 LGHNA, CDR2 YNFKEQ. The CDR3 nucleotides read TGTGCCAGCAGCCAAGATCCGAACATACGACACTCCTACGAGCAGTACTTC. Residues: CASSQDPNIRHSYEQYF.

The rearrangement uses TRBV9 and TRBJ2-7; no clear D. Germline CDR1 SGDLS, CDR2 YYNGEE. V was clipped by 3 bases and J by 6 bases, with 10 bases between them. The CDR3 runs 12 residues. The CDR3 coding sequence is TGTGCCAGCAGCGCCGACTTGGGCGAGCAGTACTTC. Translated: CASSADLGEQYF.

This clone was picked up one time. The chain uses TRBV11-3 and TRBJ2-2; 7 bases match TRBD2. V lost 5 bases and J lost 2; bases outside the gene matches: 5. CDR1 and CDR2 (germline): SGHNT, YENEEA. The CDR3 has 15 residues. The CDR3 here is CASSPAGDNTGELFF. CDR3 coding DNA: TGTGCCAGCAGCCCCGCGGGGGATAACACCGGGGAGCTGTTTTTT.

The rearrangement joins TRBV11-2 to TRBJ1-1; D is possibly TRBD1 (5 bases). This CDR3 is 13 amino acids long. V shed 5 bases and J shed 4 bases, with 11 bases lying between them. The germline V gene has CDR1 SGHAT and CDR2 FQNNGV. CDR3 nucleotide sequence: TGTGCCAGCAGCCCTAGTAGGGGCACTGAAGCTTTCTTT. It yields the protein CASSPSRGTEAFF.

About this clone: At one end, the junction sequence differs from germline, possibly due to a read error. The chain couples TRBV4-1 to TRBJ1-6; 9 positions agree with TRBD1. This CDR3 is 12 amino acids long. Germline-derived CDR1 and CDR2 are MGHRA and YSYEKL. The CDR3 region has the DNA TGCGCCAGCAGCCCCCCGTGGGACAGGGAGCCCTTT. This translates into CASSPPWDREPF.

The genes are TRBV5-4 and TRBJ2-7; no clear D gene. This CDR3 has 16 residues. V was clipped by 0 bases and J by 1 base, with 14 bases between them. Germline CDR1 is SGHNT and CDR2 is YYREEE (reference sequence). The CDR3 loop reads CASSLGSRADSYEQYF. The CDR3 DNA sequence: TGTGCCAGCAGCTTGGGTAGTAGGGCGGATTCCTACGAGCAGTACTTC.

The chain recombines TRBV28 with TRBJ2-7; D possibly corresponds to TRBD1 (6 bases). This CDR3 is 14 amino acids long. Looked up from germline, CDR1 is MDHEN and CDR2 is SYDVKM. The V and J ends lost 6 bases and 3 bases respectively, with 15 bases between them. The DNA for the CDR3 is TGTGCCAGCAGAGGTTCGCAGGGGCGCTACGAGCAGTACTTC. Its protein is CASRGSQGRYEQYF. Filled out from reference TRBV28 and TRBJ2-7, the complete variable domain reads DVKVTQSSRYLVKRTGEKVFLECVQDMDHENMFWYRQDPGLGLRLIYFSYDVKMKEKGDIPEGYSVSREKKERFSLILESASTNQTSMYLCASRGSQGRYEQYFGPGTRLTVT.

This clone was detected once. This sequence joins TRBV7-3 and TRBJ1-1; TRBD1 matches 7 bases. After removal of 4 bases from V and 5 bases from J, the junction contained 4 bases not matched to a gene. Per germline, CDR1 SGHTA and CDR2 FQGTGA. The CDR3 loop spans 13 amino acids. Here the CDR3 DNA reads TGTGCCAGCAGCTCTTCAGGGGGGACTGAAGCTTTCTTT. Translated: CASSSSGGTEAFF.

V is TRBV4-2 and J is TRBJ2-3; TRBD2 agrees at 9 bases. CDR3 length equals 15 residues. V shed 4 bases, J shed 1 base, and the junction held 3 bases outside the gene matches. The germline V gene has CDR1 LGHNA and CDR2 YNFKEQ. Here the CDR3 DNA reads TGTGCCAGCAGCCCACGGACTAGCGGCACAGATACGCAGTATTTT. Its protein product is CASSPRTSGTDTQYF.

The J gene is TRBJ1-1, the V gene TRBV5-5, with D perhaps TRBD1 (5 bases). CDR3 length: 13 amino acids. The V gene lost 3 bases and the J gene lost 11 bases, with 17 bases spanning the gap. CDR1 and CDR2 from the germline V gene are SGHKS and YYEKEE (reference sequence). DNA for the CDR3: TGTGCCAGCAGCTCTAGACAGCGGTGGAACGCTTTCTTT. It specifies CASSSRQRWNAFF.

This clone was detected only a few times. The chain uses TRBV7-2 and TRBJ1-2; 10 bases agree with TRBD1. The germline V gene has CDR1 SGHTA and CDR2 FQGNSA. V shed 7 bases, J shed 3 bases, and the junction held 20 bases outside the gene matches. There are 19 residues in the CDR3. CDR3 in amino acids: CASTLAYLDRGVEDYGYTF. The CDR3 DNA reads as TGTGCCAGCACCCTAGCTTACCTGGACAGGGGGGTGGAGGACTATGGCTACACCTTC.